These 15 T cell receptor beta chains were all obtained from the same sample, sequenced in a study of blood T cell repertoires in COVID-19. Sequenced by immunoSEQ multiplex PCR; TCRdb stores in-frame clones only, minus some. The data contain roughly 150,000 clones, less than 80% of them singletons. Sequenced input: PBMCs or T cells enriched from blood (not recorded which). The receptors originated from a woman aged 70-85 years in a cohort exposed to, infected with or recovered from COVID-19 (not recorded which).

This chain joins TRBV28 and TRBJ2-3; maybe TRBD1 (5 bases). The CDR3 consists of 12 residues. CDR1 is MDHEN and CDR2 is SYDVKM in the germline V gene. Trimming took off 3 bases at V and 6 bases at J, with 7 bases between the two ends. The CDR3 nucleotides are TGTGCCAGCAGTTTTCAGGGCGATACGCAGTATTTT. This gives the protein CASSFQGDTQYF. The full variable domain, rest sourced from reference TRBV28 and TRBJ2-3, is DVKVTQSSRYLVKRTGEKVFLECVQDMDHENMFWYRQDPGLGLRLIYFSYDVKMKEKGDIPEGYSVSREKKERFSLILESASTNQTSMYLCASSFQGDTQYFGPGTRLTVL.

The chain joins TRBV11-2 to TRBJ2-7; D call uncertain. Germline lookup yields CDR1 SGHAT and CDR2 FQNNGV. The CDR3 sequence is 14 residues long. Trimming stripped 5 bases from V and 0 bases from J, with 11 bases between. Written as DNA, the CDR3 is TGTGCCAGCAGCCCCGGTCGGAGCTCCTACGAGCAGTACTTC. Its protein is CASSPGRSSYEQYF.

The chain has TRBV7-8 and TRBJ1-5, with TRBD1 matching over 7 bases. Losses at the gene ends were 3 bases for V and 0 bases for J; bases not matched to a gene: 8. The CDR3 extends over 17 amino acids. Germline V gene lookup returns CDR1 SGHVS and CDR2 FQNEAQ. DNA of the CDR3: TGTGCCAGCAGCTTGGACAGGATGGGCTATAGCAATCAGCCCCAGCATTTT. It is translated as CASSLDRMGYSNQPQHF. Full variable domain (missing parts from reference TRBV7-8 and TRBJ1-5): GAGVSQSPRYKVAKRGQDVALRCDPISGHVSLFWYQQALGQGPEFLTYFQNEAQLDKSGLPSDRFFAERPEGSVSTLKIQRTQQEDSAVYLCASSLDRMGYSNQPQHFGDGTRLSIL.

This chain links TRBV19 with TRBJ2-2; the D gene is possibly TRBD2 (7 bases). The CDR3 runs 15 residues. Germline V gives CDR1 LNHDA, CDR2 SQIVND (reference sequence). Trimming took off 4 bases at V and 4 bases at J, with 13 bases between the two ends. The CDR3 loop reads CASSSWGGGTGELFF. The CDR3 nucleotides read TGTGCCAGTAGTAGCTGGGGGGGCGGCACCGGGGAGCTGTTTTTT.

This clone has just a few counts. This chain links TRBV7-9 with TRBJ1-4; the match to TRBD1 covers 8 bases. Germline V gives CDR1 SEHNR, CDR2 FQNEAQ (reference sequence). The CDR3 covers 15 residues. With 1 base clipped from V and 7 bases from J, the junction kept 5 bases outside the gene matches. The CDR3 DNA reads TGTGCCAGCAGCTTAGGGGACAGGACGCGTGAAAAACTGTTTTTT. The encoded protein is CASSLGDRTREKLFF.

The chain employs TRBV12-3 or TRBV12-4 and TRBJ1-1; D is unresolved. V lost 2 bases and J lost 6, with 10 bases in between. This CDR3 region has 13 residues. The CDR3 sequence: CASSLMMSAEAFF. In DNA form, the CDR3 reads TGTGCCAGCAGTTTAATGATGTCAGCTGAAGCTTTCTTT.

This clone was seen at least ten times. The chain has TRBV18 and TRBJ2-2; D is perhaps TRBD1 (6 bases). The length of the CDR3 is 16 residues. Per the germline V gene, CDR1 is KGHSH and CDR2 is LQKENI. V shed 3 bases and J shed 1 base, with 12 bases lying between them. CDR3 bases: TGTGCCAGCTCACCCTACAGGGTGGAGAACACCGGGGAGCTGTTTTTT. It codes for CASSPYRVENTGELFF. The whole variable domain, filled in from reference TRBV18 and TRBJ2-2, reads NAGVMQNPRHLVRRRGQEARLRCSPMKGHSHVYWYRQLPEEGLKFMVYLQKENIIDESGMPKERFSAEFPKEGPSILRIQQVVRGDSAAYFCASSPYRVENTGELFFGEGSRLTVL.

The rearrangement uses TRBV13 and TRBJ2-7; D possibly corresponds to TRBD1 (8 bases). The CDR3 runs 15 residues. Germline V CDR1 and CDR2: PRHDT, FYEKMQ (reference sequence). V was shortened by 3 bases and J by 3 bases, with 15 bases between the two germline ends. The CDR3 sequence is CASSLQGAGDYEQYF. In DNA, the CDR3 is TGTGCCAGCAGCTTGCAGGGGGCGGGGGACTACGAGCAGTACTTC.

The gene calls are TRBV7-9 and TRBJ2-7, with a weak D call TRBD1 (6 bases). This CDR3 has 15 amino acids. V dropped 7 bases and J dropped 5 bases, with 21 bases sitting between them. The V gene's germline CDR1 is SEHNR and CDR2 FQNEAQ (reference sequence). CDR3 DNA sequence: TGTGCCAGCAAATCCTCGGCCACAGGGAACGACGAGCAGTACTTC. Amino acid sequence: CASKSSATGNDEQYF.

The rearrangement links TRBV6-2 or TRBV6-3 to TRBJ2-7, with TRBD1 matching 8 bases. The CDR3 totals 13 residues. Germline CDR1 and CDR2: MNHEY and SVGEGT. V dropped 5 bases and J dropped 2; count of bases not matched to a gene: 2. The CDR3 DNA follows: TGTGCCAGCAGTGACAGGGGTACCTACGAGCAGTACTTC. The encoded protein is CASSDRGTYEQYF.

This chain connects TRBV6-2 or TRBV6-3 to TRBJ2-2, with 9 bases identical to TRBD2. V lost 4 bases, J lost 1 base, and 4 bases stayed unmatched. Germline CDR1 and CDR2: MNHEY and SVGEGT. CDR3 length: 16 amino acids. CDR3 DNA: TGTGCCAGCAGTTCGCGACTAGCGGTGAACACCGGGGAGCTGTTTTTT. Translation gives CASSSRLAVNTGELFF.

The chain employs TRBV24-1 and TRBJ1-4; 11 bases align to TRBD1. CDR1 KGHDR and CDR2 SFDVKD come from the germline V gene. This CDR3 is built from 15 residues. J lost 7 bases, V lost 4 bases, and 4 bases had no gene match. Here the CDR3 DNA reads TGTGCCACCAGTGACTCCGGGACAGGGGGTGAAAAACTGTTTTTT. It specifies CATSDSGTGGEKLFF.

Details on this clone: At one of its ends the junction is not consistent with the germline gene, which may arise from a read error. The chain recombines TRBV6-6 with TRBJ1-2; TRBD1 aligns across 7 bases. CDR1 is MNHNY, CDR2 SVGAGI, per germline (reference sequence). This CDR3 region has 11 residues. CDR3 amino acids: CASRNPGQSHF. In nucleotides, the CDR3 is TGTGCCAGCAGAAATCCGGGACAGTCCCACTTC.

This chain uses TRBV2 with TRBJ1-2; 7 bases fit TRBD1. From germline, CDR1 is SNHLY and CDR2 FYNNEI. Trimming took 5 bases from V and 6 from J; bases not matched to a gene: 12. The CDR3 runs to 15 residues. The CDR3 loop is CASSMTGNSFDGYTF. CDR3 coding DNA: TGTGCCAGCAGTATGACAGGGAATAGCTTCGATGGCTACACCTTC.

J is TRBJ1-2 and V is TRBV27, with D tentatively TRBD1 (6 bases). This CDR3 comprises 15 residues. Germline assignment: CDR1 MNHEY and CDR2 SMNVEV (reference sequence). Between the trimmed V and J ends, which lost 2 bases and 4 bases, there was a span of 14 bases. CDR3 protein: CASSLDRTGPYGYTF. The CDR3 DNA reads TGTGCCAGCAGTTTAGATCGAACAGGGCCCTATGGCTACACCTTC.